One and the same sample provided the 21 T cell receptor beta chains below, sequenced in a study of T cell repertoires in cytomegalovirus infection. MiXCR, applied by TCRdb to the reads, yields one record per CDR3 protein. The table has roughly 320,000 distinct CDR3 sequences, around a tenth seen once. The sequenced sample consisted of PBMCs. The receptors stem from a human donor in good health (CMV status not recorded). Some clones in this sample may be carry-over from other donors' samples.

This rearrangement joins TRBV7-6 to TRBJ2-5, with 12 bases identical to TRBD2. The length of the CDR3 is 15 residues. Per the germline V gene, CDR1 is SGHVS and CDR2 is FNYEAQ. The ends lost 6 bases at V and 2 bases at J; junction bases unmatched: 4. CDR3 nucleotide sequence: TGTGCCAGCAGGCGGACTAGCGGGACTCAAGAGACCCAGTACTTC. As protein: CASRRTSGTQETQYF.

This clonotype occurred many times. The CDR3 sequence: CASSPWTGPREKLFF. The CDR3, as DNA: TGTGCCAGCAGCCCATGGACAGGCCCTCGGGAAAAACTGTTTTTT. This chain joins TRBV7-2 and TRBJ1-4, with TRBD1 identical over 7 bases. The J segment lost 8 bases and the V segment lost 5 bases, leaving 11 bases of the junction unmatched. The CDR3 covers 15 residues. Germline V gene sequence: CDR1 SGHTA, CDR2 FQGNSA.

V is TRBV12-3 or TRBV12-4 and J is TRBJ1-3; D might be TRBD1 (5 bases). V was clipped by 3 bases and J by 5 bases, with 11 bases between them. The CDR3 contains 14 residues. The CDR3 sequence is CASSLGGLRNTIYF. CDR3 bases: TGTGCCAGCAGTTTGGGGGGTCTAAGAAACACCATATATTTT.

This clonotype was counted only a few times. The chain uses TRBV27 and TRBJ2-1; 9 nucleotides agree with TRBD2. This CDR3 spans 17 amino acids. Per germline, CDR1 MNHEY and CDR2 SMNVEV (reference sequence). Trimming took 3 bases from V and 3 from J; bases not matched to a gene: 9. The CDR3 DNA reads as TGTGCCAGCAGTTTTGGCGGGAGGGCCTATTTCTACAATGAGCAGTTCTTC. Translated, it gives CASSFGGRAYFYNEQFF.

This sequence joins TRBV7-2 and TRBJ1-1, with 8 nucleotides matching TRBD1. The ends lost 5 bases at V and 6 bases at J; junction bases unmatched: 11. The CDR3 covers 15 residues. The germline gives CDR1 SGHTA, CDR2 FQGNSA. The CDR3 DNA reads TGTGCCAGCAGCCCAGCCGGGACAGGCGCCGCTGAAGCTTTCTTT. It codes for CASSPAGTGAAEAFF.

In DNA, the CDR3 is TGTGCCAGCAGAGGGTTCCTGGGAGGAGAAGGGAGCAATGAGCAGTTCTTC. Translating it yields CASRGFLGGEGSNEQFF. The V gene is TRBV12-3 or TRBV12-4, the J gene TRBJ2-1, with a possible D match to TRBD2 (6 bases). The CDR3 contains 17 residues. V lost 6 bases and J lost 6, with 24 bases in between.

This clonotype was observed a handful of times. The rearrangement joins TRBV7-4 to TRBJ2-2, with 9 nucleotides matching TRBD1. The CDR3 loop spans 17 amino acids. The trim removed 7 bases at V and 2 bases at J, leaving 11 bases unmatched. In germline, CDR1 is SGHVT, CDR2 SQSDAQ. CDR3 amino acids: CASNPTPDRGNTGELFF. The CDR3 nucleotides read TGTGCCAGCAATCCCACTCCGGACAGGGGAAACACCGGGGAGCTGTTTTTT.

The gene calls are TRBV6-6 and TRBJ2-1, with 7 bases that match TRBD2. The CDR3 runs to 17 residues. Germline V CDR1 and CDR2: MNHNY, SVGAGI (reference sequence). After removal of 0 bases from V and 4 bases from J, the junction contained 9 bases not matched to a gene. The CDR3 bases are TGTGCCAGCAGTTACTCGAGTCCACGGGAGGCTTACAATGAGCAGTTCTTC. This translates into CASSYSSPREAYNEQFF.

The sample holds many counts of this clonotype. The chain joins TRBV7-2 to TRBJ2-5; 8 bases are shared with TRBD1. The J segment lost 4 bases and the V segment lost 5 bases, leaving 3 bases of the junction unmatched. This CDR3 contains 13 residues. Germline CDR1 reads SGHTA; CDR2 reads FQGNSA. The CDR3 DNA reads TGTGCCAGCAGCCGCGGACAGGGAGAGACCCAGTACTTC. Amino acids: CASSRGQGETQYF.

This clonotype was seen more than once but under ten times. The rearrangement joins TRBV10-2 to TRBJ2-5, with TRBD2 identical over 10 bases. The CDR3 sequence is 15 residues long. With V trimmed by 7 bases and J by 1 base, 6 bases remained unmatched. Germline V gene sequence: CDR1 WSHSY, CDR2 SAAADI. CDR3 DNA sequence: TGCGCCAGCATGGGTCTAGCGGGAGCCCAAGAGACCCAGTACTTC. Its protein is CASMGLAGAQETQYF.

This clonotype was detected many times. This chain connects TRBV7-3 to TRBJ1-3, with unresolved D. CDR1 is SGHTA, CDR2 FQGTGA, per germline. Between the trimmed V and J ends, which lost 7 bases and 2 bases, there was a span of 15 bases. The CDR3 totals 15 residues. The CDR3 reads CASNTIRETGNTIYF. The CDR3 DNA reads TGTGCCAGCAACACAATCCGGGAAACTGGAAACACCATATATTTT.

The rearrangement links TRBV7-8 to TRBJ2-5, with 11 nucleotides matching TRBD2. CDR1 and CDR2 (germline): SGHVS, FQNEAQ. The trim removed 3 bases at V and 4 bases at J, leaving 10 bases unmatched. This CDR3 has 17 residues. This CDR3 reads CASSFRLAGLYAETQYF. DNA of the CDR3: TGTGCCAGCAGCTTCCGACTAGCGGGGTTGTATGCAGAGACCCAGTACTTC.

The V gene is TRBV7-2, the J gene TRBJ2-7; 8 nucleotides align to TRBD2. This CDR3 is 14 amino acids long. In germline, CDR1 is SGHTA, CDR2 FQGNSA. The V and J ends lost 2 bases and 5 bases, in that order; junction bases with no gene match: 5. The CDR3 is CASSLTGGPNEQYF. Here the CDR3 DNA reads TGTGCCAGCAGCTTAACGGGGGGGCCAAACGAGCAGTACTTC.

This clonotype was picked up many times. The rearrangement joins TRBV7-2 to TRBJ2-1; the match to TRBD2 covers 8 bases. The germline V gene has CDR1 SGHTA and CDR2 FQGNSA. The CDR3 has 15 amino acids. The J segment lost 8 bases and the V segment lost 2 bases, leaving 8 bases of the junction unmatched. The DNA of the CDR3 is TGTGCCAGCAGCTTACTTAATAGCGGGATACATGAGCAGTTCTTC. Translating gives CASSLLNSGIHEQFF.

This clonotype was observed at least ten times. This sequence joins TRBV7-2 and TRBJ2-2; D is ambiguous. Germline values: CDR1 SGHTA, CDR2 FQGNSA. Between the trimmed V and J ends, which lost 7 bases and 1 base, there was a span of 10 bases. CDR3 length: 14 residues. CDR3 DNA sequence: TGTGCCAGCACCCAAGGCAGGAACACCGGGGAGCTGTTTTTT. As protein: CASTQGRNTGELFF.

This clonotype was detected ten times or more. CDR3 sequence: CASSLQATGELFF. The CDR3 nucleotides read TGTGCCAGCAGCTTACAGGCAACCGGGGAGCTGTTTTTT. The V and J genes are TRBV7-2 and TRBJ2-2; D remains unclear. V lost 2 bases and J lost 5, with 6 bases in between. CDR1 and CDR2 from the germline V gene are SGHTA and FQGNSA. This CDR3 contains 13 residues.

This clonotype has more than one count but fewer than ten. This chain links TRBV19 with TRBJ2-6; maybe TRBD2 (7 bases). This CDR3 comprises 16 residues. Germline-derived CDR1 and CDR2 are LNHDA and SQIVND (reference sequence). Trimming took 3 bases from V and 4 from J, leaving 13 bases between them. CDR3 sequence (DNA): TGTGCCAGTAGTATTGGGAGGGGGACCGGGGCCAACGTCCTGACTTTC. Residues: CASSIGRGTGANVLTF.

This chain connects TRBV19 to TRBJ1-3; perhaps TRBD1 as D (6 bases). Germline CDR1 LNHDA, CDR2 SQIVND (reference sequence). V lost 5 bases and J 0 bases, leaving 11 bases between the germline ends. This CDR3 is 15 amino acids long. In DNA, the CDR3 is TGTGCCAGTAGTTCCGGACAGAGCTCTGGAAACACCATATATTTT. Translated: CASSSGQSSGNTIYF.

Ten or more counts support this clonotype. The rearrangement joins TRBV7-2 to TRBJ2-7; 12 bases fit TRBD2. The V gene's germline CDR1 is SGHTA and CDR2 FQGNSA. This CDR3 is built from 12 residues. V lost 9 bases to trimming and J lost 6 bases; unmatched junction nucleotides: 3. The CDR3 nucleotides are TGTGCCAGTAGACTAGCGGGAGTCGAGCAGTACTTC. This codes for CASRLAGVEQYF.

This chain joins TRBV7-4 and TRBJ1-1; the D is unclear. The CDR3 is 13 amino acids. Germline CDR1 SGHVT, CDR2 SQSDAQ. Trimming removed 0 bases at V and 1 base at J, with 3 bases between. CDR3 nucleotide sequence: TGTGCCAGCAGCTTAGCAAAGAACACTGAAGCTTTCTTT. It translates to CASSLAKNTEAFF.

In the case of this clonotype: At one end the junction does not follow the germline gene, possibly because of a read error. CDR3 DNA: TGTGCCAGCAGCTTATCTGGGCAGAACACTGGAGCTTTCTTT. It is translated as CASSLSGQNTGAFF. The rearrangement joins TRBV7-2 to TRBJ1-1; no firm D call. This CDR3 has 14 amino acids. The germline V gene has CDR1 SGHTA and CDR2 FQGNSA.